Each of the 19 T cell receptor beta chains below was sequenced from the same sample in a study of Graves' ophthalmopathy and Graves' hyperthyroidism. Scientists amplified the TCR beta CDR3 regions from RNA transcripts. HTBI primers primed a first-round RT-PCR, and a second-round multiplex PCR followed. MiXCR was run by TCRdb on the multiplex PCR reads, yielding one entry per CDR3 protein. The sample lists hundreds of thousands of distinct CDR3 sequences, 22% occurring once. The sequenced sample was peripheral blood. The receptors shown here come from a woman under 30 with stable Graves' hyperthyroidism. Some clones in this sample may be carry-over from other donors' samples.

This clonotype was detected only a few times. CDR3 loop: CASSIAGFFYGYTF. The CDR3 nucleotides read TGTGCCAGTAGTATCGCGGGGTTCTTCTATGGCTACACCTTC. This chain joins TRBV19 and TRBJ1-2; no clear D. Trimming removed 3 bases from V and 4 bases from J, with 12 bases in between. Per the germline V gene, CDR1 is LNHDA and CDR2 is SQIVND (reference sequence). The CDR3 loop spans 14 amino acids.

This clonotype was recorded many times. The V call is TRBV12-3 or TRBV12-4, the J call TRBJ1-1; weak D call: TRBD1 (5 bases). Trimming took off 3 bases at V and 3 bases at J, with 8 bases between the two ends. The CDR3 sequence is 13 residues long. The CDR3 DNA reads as TGTGCCAGCAGTTTTGAGGGGCACACTGAAGCTTTCTTT. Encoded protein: CASSFEGHTEAFF.

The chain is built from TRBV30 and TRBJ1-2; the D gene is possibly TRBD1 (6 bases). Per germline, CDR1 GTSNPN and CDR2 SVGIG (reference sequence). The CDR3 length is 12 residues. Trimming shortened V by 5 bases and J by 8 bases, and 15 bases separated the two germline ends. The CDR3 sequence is CAWAWGQKGYTF. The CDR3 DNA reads TGTGCCTGGGCATGGGGACAAAAGGGCTACACCTTC.

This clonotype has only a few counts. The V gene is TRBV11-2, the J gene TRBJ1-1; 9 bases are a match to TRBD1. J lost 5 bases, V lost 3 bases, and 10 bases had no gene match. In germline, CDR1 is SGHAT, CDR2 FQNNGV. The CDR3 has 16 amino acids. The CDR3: CASSFRTGVGGTEAFF. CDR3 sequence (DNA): TGTGCCAGCAGCTTCCGGACAGGGGTGGGGGGGACTGAAGCTTTCTTT.

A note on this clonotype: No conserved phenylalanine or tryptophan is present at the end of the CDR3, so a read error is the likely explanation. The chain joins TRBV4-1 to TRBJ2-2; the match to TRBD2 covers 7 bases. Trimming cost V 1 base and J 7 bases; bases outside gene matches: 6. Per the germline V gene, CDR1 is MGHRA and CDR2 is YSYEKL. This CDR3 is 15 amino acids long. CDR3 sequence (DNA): TGCGCCAGCAGCCAAGGCCGACTAGCCGGCGGGGAGCTGTTTGTT. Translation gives CASSQGRLAGGELFV.

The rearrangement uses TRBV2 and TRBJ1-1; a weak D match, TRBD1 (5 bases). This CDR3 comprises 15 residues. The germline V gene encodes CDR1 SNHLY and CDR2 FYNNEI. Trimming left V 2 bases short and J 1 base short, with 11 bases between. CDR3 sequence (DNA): TGTGCCAGCAGTGAAACAGGAGGGACGAACACTGAAGCTTTCTTT. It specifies CASSETGGTNTEAFF.

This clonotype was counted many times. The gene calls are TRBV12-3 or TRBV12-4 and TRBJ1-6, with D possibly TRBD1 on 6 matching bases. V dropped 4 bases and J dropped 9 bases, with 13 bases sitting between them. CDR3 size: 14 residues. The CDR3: CASSSSGGGSPLHF. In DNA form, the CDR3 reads TGTGCCAGCAGTTCCAGCGGAGGGGGTTCACCCCTCCACTTT.

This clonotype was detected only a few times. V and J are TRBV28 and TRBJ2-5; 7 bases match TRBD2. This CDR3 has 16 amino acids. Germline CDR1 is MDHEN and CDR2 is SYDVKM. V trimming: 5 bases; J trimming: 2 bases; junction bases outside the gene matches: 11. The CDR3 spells CASSQLFGRYQETQYF. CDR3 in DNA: TGTGCCAGCAGTCAGTTATTCGGGAGGTATCAAGAGACCCAGTACTTC.

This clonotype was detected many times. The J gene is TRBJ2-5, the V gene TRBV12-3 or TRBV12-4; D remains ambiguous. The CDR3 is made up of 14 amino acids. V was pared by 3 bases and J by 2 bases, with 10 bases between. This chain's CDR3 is CASSLVASQETQYF. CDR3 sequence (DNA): TGTGCCAGCAGTTTGGTGGCATCTCAAGAGACCCAGTACTTC.

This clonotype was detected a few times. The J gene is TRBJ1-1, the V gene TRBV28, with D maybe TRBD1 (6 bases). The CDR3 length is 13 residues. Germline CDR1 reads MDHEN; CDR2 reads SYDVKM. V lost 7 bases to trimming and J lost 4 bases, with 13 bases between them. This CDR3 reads CASIVRGGTEAFF. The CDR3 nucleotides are TGTGCCAGCATAGTACGAGGGGGCACTGAAGCTTTCTTT.

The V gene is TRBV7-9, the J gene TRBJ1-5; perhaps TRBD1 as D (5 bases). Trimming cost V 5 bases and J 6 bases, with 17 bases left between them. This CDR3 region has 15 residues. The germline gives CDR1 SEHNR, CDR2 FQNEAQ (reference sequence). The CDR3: CASSPDRHAGQPQHF. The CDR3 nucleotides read TGTGCCAGCAGCCCCGACAGACACGCGGGTCAGCCCCAGCATTTT.

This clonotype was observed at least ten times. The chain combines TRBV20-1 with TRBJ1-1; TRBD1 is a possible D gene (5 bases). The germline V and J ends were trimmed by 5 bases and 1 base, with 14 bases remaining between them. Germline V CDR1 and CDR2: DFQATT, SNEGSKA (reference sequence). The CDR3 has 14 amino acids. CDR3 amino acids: CSAADDGANTEAFF. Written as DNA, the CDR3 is TGCAGTGCTGCTGACGACGGGGCGAACACTGAAGCTTTCTTT.

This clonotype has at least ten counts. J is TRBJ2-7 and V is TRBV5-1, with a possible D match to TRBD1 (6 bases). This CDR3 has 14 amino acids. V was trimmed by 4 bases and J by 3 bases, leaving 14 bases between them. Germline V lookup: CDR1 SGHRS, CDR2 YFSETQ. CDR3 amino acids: CASSPGTFHYEQYF. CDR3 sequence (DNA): TGCGCCAGCAGCCCCGGGACATTTCACTACGAGCAGTACTTC.

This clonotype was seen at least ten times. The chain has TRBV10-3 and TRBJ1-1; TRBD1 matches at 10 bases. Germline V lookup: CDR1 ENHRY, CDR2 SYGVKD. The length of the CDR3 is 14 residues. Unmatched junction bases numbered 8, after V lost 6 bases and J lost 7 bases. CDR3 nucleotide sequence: TGTGCCATCAGGCGCCGGGACAGGGGCGGTGAAGCTTTCTTT. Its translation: CAIRRRDRGGEAFF.

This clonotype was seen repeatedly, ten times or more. The CDR3 loop is CASSSPTAGVYEQYF. DNA for the CDR3: TGTGCCAGCAGTTCCCCAACAGCGGGGGTCTACGAGCAGTACTTC. The rearrangement uses TRBV12-3 or TRBV12-4 and TRBJ2-7; 8 nucleotides line up with TRBD2. V gave up 4 bases and J gave up 3 bases; unmatched junction bases: 8. This CDR3 is 15 amino acids long.

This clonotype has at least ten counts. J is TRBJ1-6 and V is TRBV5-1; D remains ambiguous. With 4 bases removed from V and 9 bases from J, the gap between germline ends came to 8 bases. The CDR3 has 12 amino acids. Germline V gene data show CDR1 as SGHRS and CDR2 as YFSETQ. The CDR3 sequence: CASSRTGSPLHF. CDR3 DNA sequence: TGCGCCAGCAGCCGAACCGGTTCACCCCTCCACTTT. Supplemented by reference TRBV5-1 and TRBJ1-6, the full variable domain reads KAGVTQTPRYLIKTRGQQVTLSCSPISGHRSVSWYQQTPGQGLQFLFEYFSETQRNKGNFPGRFSGRQFSNSRSEMNVSTLELGDSALYLCASSRTGSPLHFGNGTRLTVT.

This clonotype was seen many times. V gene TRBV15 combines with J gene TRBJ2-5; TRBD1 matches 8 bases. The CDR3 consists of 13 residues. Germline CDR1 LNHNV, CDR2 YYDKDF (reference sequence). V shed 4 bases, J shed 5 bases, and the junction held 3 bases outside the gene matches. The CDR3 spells CATSKGQGETQYF. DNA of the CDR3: TGTGCCACCAGCAAAGGACAGGGTGAGACCCAGTACTTC.

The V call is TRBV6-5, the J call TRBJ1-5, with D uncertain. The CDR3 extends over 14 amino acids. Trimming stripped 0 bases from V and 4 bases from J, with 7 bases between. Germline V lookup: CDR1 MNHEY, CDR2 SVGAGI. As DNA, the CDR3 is TGTGCCAGCAGTTACTCGAGGAATAATCAGCCCCAGCATTTT. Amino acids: CASSYSRNNQPQHF.

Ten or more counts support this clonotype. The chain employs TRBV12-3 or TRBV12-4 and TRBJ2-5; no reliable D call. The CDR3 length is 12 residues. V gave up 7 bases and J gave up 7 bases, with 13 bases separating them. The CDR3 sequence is CASTQPGGTQYF. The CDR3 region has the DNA TGTGCCAGCACTCAACCCGGCGGGACCCAGTACTTC.